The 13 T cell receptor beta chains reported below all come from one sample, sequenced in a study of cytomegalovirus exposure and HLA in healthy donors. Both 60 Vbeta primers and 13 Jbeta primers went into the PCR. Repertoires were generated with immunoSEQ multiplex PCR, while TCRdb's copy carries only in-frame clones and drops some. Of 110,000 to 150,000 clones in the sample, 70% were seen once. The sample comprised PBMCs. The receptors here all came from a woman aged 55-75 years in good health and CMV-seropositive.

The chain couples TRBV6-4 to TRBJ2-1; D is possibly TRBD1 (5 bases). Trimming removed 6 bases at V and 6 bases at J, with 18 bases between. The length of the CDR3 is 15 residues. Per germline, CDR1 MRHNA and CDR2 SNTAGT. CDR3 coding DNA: TGTGCCAGCAGAGGGGTAGGACAAAAGCGCAATGAGCAGTTCTTC. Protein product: CASRGVGQKRNEQFF.

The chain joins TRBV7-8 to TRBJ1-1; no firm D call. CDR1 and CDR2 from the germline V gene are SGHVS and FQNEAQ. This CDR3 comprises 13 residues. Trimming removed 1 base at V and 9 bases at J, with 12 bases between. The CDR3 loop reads CASSLDAASKAFF. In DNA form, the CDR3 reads TGTGCCAGCAGCTTAGATGCTGCCTCTAAAGCTTTCTTT.

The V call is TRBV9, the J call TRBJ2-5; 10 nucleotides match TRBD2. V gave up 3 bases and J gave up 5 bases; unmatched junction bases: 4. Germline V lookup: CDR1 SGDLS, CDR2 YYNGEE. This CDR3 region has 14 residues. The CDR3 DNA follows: TGTGCCAGCAGCGAGGAGCGGGAGGGGGAGACCCAGTACTTC. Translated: CASSEEREGETQYF.

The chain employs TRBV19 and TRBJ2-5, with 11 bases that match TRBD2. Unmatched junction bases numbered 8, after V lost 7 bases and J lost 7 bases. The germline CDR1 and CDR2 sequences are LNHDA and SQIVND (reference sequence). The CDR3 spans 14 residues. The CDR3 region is CASTQTSGSGTQYF. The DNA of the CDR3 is TGTGCCAGTACACAAACTAGCGGGAGTGGGACCCAGTACTTC.

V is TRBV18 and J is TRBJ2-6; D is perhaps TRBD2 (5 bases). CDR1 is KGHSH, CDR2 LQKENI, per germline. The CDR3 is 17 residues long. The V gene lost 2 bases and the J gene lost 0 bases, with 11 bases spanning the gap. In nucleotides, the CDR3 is TGTGCCAGCTCACCAGACTACTCCAACTCTGGGGCCAACGTCCTGACTTTC. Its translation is CASSPDYSNSGANVLTF.

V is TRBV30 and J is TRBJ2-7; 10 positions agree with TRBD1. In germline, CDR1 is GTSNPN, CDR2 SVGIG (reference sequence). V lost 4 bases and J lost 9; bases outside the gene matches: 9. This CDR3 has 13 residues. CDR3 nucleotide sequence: TGTGCCTGGACAGTAGGACAGGGGGGAGGGCAGTACTTC. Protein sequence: CAWTVGQGGGQYF.

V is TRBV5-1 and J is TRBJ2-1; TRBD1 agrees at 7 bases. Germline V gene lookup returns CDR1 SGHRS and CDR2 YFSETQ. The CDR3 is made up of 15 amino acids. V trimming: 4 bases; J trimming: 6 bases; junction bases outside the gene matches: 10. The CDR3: CASSATGSGVNEQFF. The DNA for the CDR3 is TGCGCCAGCAGCGCGACAGGGTCCGGGGTCAATGAGCAGTTCTTC.

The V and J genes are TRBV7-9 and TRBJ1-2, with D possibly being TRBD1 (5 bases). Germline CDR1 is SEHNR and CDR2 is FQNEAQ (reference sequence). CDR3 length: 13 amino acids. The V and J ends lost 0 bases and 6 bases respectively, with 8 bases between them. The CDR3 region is CASSLAGEDGYTF. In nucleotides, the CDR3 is TGTGCCAGCAGCTTAGCAGGGGAGGATGGCTACACCTTC. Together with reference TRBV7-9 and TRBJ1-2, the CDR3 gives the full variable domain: DTGVSQNPRHKITKRGQNVTFRCDPISEHNRLYWYRQTLGQGPEFLTYFQNEAQLEKSRLLSDRFSAERPKGSFSTLEIQRTEQGDSAMYLCASSLAGEDGYTFGSGTRLTVV.

The CDR3 is CASSETLYYEQYF. As DNA, the CDR3 is TGTGCCAGCAGTGAAACCCTCTACTACGAGCAGTACTTC. The rearrangement links TRBV2 to TRBJ2-7; the D is unclear. The V end lost 2 bases, the J end lost 3 bases, and 8 bases lay between the germline ends. The length of the CDR3 is 13 residues. The germline gives CDR1 SNHLY, CDR2 FYNNEI.

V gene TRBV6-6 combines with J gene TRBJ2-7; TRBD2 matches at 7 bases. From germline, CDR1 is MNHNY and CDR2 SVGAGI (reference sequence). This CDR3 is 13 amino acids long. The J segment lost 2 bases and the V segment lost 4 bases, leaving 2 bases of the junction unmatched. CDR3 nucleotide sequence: TGTGCCAGCAGTTCGACTAGCACCTACGAGCAGTACTTC. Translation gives CASSSTSTYEQYF.

The CDR3 spells CASSLGLALGDTQYF. In DNA, the CDR3 is TGCGCCAGCAGCTTGGGACTAGCGTTAGGGGATACGCAGTATTTT. The genes are TRBV5-1 and TRBJ2-3; 8 nucleotides match TRBD2. J lost 6 bases, V lost 0 bases, and 6 bases had no gene match. CDR3 size: 15 residues. Germline CDR1 is SGHRS and CDR2 is YFSETQ.

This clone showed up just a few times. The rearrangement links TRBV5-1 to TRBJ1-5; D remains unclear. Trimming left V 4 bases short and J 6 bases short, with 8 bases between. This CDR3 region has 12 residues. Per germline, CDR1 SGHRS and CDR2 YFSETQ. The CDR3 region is CASSPPVQPQHF. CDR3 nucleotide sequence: TGCGCCAGCAGCCCCCCCGTTCAGCCCCAGCATTTT.

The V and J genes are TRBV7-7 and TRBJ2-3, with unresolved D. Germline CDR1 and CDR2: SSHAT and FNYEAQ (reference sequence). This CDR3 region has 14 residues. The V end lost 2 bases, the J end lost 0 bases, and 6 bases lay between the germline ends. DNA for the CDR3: TGTGCCAGCAGCTTACTTAGTAGCACAGATACGCAGTATTTT. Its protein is CASSLLSSTDTQYF. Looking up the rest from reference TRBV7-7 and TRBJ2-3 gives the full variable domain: GAGVSQSPRYKVTKRGQDVTLRCDPISSHATLYWYQQALGQGPEFLTYFNYEAQPDKSGLPSDRFSAERPEGSISTLTIQRTEQRDSAMYRCASSLLSSTDTQYFGPGTRLTVL.